This paragraph covers one TCR beta chain sequence. This specimen comes from a study of T cells after yellow fever vaccination. This CDR3 is built from 17 residues. The V gene lost 5 bases and the J gene lost 3 bases, with 22 bases spanning the gap. In germline, CDR1 is LNHDA, CDR2 SQIVND (reference sequence). Generation of TCR cDNA used 5'RACE template switching (which added a universal primer site and UMIs). TCRdb recomputed calls from the 5' RACE reads with MiXCR, one row per CDR3 protein. The sample lists about 400,000 distinct CDR3 sequences; approximately 5.7% were seen once. Material: PBMCs, obtained 5 days after the yellow fever booster vaccination. This chain links TRBV19 with TRBJ2-5, with D maybe TRBD1 (6 bases). The sequence was collected from a young man who received the YFV17D yellow fever vaccine. CDR3 bases: TGTGCCAGTAGTCTCACTGGCCCGGGACACTTAAAAGAGACCCAGTACTTC. Its protein product is CASSLTGPGHLKETQYF.